This T cell receptor beta chain was documented in a study of vaccination and CD4 T cells after COVID-19. As for the study in general: The cells in question were stimulated using overlapping spike peptides derived from SARS-CoV-2, HCoV-NL63, HCoV-OC43 and HCoV-229E.

Study-wide points: 304 of 307 vaccine-specific clones from convalescent patients were spike mono-reactive.

With respect to this clonotype: No antigen is known for it.

V lost 5 bases, J lost 0 bases, and 9 bases stayed unmatched. Germline V gene lookup returns CDR1 SGHTA and CDR2 FQGNSA. This CDR3 has 16 residues. The Oncomine TCR Beta short-read assay sequenced DNA from cultured CD4+ T cells. One entry per CDR3 protein, called by TCRdb with MiXCR from the PCR reads. The data contain approximately 12,000 distinct CDR3 sequences, under 55% of them seen just once; the ten biggest clones take up roughly 15%. Treatment defined: roughly 10-day PBMC culture with coronavirus spike peptide pools or control peptides (ViraFEST assay). The specimen sequenced was CD4+ T cells from blood, cultured in vitro. The J gene is TRBJ1-2, the V gene TRBV7-2, with 7 bases matching TRBD1. The TCR comes from a human donor who had recovered from COVID-19. The CDR3 sequence is CASSPGGTGANYGYTF. CDR3 coding DNA: TGTGCCAGCAGCCCAGGGGGGACGGGGGCTAACTATGGCTACACCTTC.